Reported below is one T cell receptor (beta chain). Its target is unknown. The data stem from a study of cytomegalovirus exposure and HLA in healthy donors. Study-wide points: In a later analysis, compared with equally common non-associated chains, HLA-associated beta chains were more expanded. CMV antigen specificity of a few CMV-associated chains was confirmed in vitro. The later analysis indicated that the majority of CMV-associated TCR beta chains appeared HLA-restricted. Within an earlier analysis, most TCR beta V segments proved productive either about 87% or about 30% of the time.

The PCR made use of 60 Vbeta and 13 Jbeta primers. TCRdb's table, derived via immunoSEQ multiplex PCR, lists solely in-frame clones and lacks some. The sample holds around 91,000 clones; approximately 78% are singletons and the top ten take 4.6%. Sample: PBMCs. This receptor was obtained from a woman aged 40 to 50 in good health and CMV-seropositive.

In DNA, the CDR3 is TGCAGCGTTGCCGGGACAGTCGACGAGCAGTACTTC. Translating it yields CSVAGTVDEQYF. The chain employs TRBV29-1 and TRBJ2-5; 7 positions agree with TRBD1. The tail of the sequence fits TRBJ2-7 better, so the J call may be wrong. Germline loops: CDR1 SQVTM, CDR2 ANQGSEA. This CDR3 spans 12 amino acids.